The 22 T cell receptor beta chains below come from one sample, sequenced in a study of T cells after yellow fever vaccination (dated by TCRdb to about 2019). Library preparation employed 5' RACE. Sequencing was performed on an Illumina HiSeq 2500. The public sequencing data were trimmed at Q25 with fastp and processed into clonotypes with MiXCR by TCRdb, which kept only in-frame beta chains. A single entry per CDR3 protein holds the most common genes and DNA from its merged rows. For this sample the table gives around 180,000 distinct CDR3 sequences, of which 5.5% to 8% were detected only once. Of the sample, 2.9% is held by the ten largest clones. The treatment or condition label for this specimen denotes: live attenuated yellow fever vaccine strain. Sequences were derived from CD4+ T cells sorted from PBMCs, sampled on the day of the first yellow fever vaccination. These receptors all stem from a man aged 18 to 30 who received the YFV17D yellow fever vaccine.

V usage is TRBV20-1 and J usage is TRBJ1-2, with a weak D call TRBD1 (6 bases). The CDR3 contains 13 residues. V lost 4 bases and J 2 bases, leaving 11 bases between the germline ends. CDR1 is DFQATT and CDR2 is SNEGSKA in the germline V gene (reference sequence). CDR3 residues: CSAIGGTNYGYTF. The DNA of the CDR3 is TGCAGTGCTATAGGGGGGACCAACTATGGCTACACCTTC.

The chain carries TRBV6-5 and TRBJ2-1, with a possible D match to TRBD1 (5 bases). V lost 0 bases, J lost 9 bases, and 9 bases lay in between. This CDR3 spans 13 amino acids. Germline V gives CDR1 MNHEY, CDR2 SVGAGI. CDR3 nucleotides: TGTGCCAGCAGTTACTCGACGGACACTGAGCAGTTCTTC. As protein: CASSYSTDTEQFF.

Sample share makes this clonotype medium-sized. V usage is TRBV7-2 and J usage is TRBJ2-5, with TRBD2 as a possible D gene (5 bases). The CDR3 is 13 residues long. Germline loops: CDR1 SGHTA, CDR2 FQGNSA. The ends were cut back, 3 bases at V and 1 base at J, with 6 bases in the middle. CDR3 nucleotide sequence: TGTGCCAGCAGCTTCGGGATCCAAGAGACCCAGTACTTC. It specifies CASSFGIQETQYF. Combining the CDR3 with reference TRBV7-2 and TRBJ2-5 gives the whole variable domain GAGVSQSPSNKVTEKGKDVELRCDPISGHTALYWYRQSLGQGLEFLIYFQGNSAPDKSGLPSDRFSAERTGGSVSTLTIQRTQQEDSAVYLCASSFGIQETQYFGPGTRLLVL.

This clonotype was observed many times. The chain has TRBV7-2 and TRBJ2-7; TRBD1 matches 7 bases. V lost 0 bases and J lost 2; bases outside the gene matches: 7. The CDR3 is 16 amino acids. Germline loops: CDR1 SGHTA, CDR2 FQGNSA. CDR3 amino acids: CASSLARAGGTYEQYF. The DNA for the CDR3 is TGTGCCAGCAGCTTAGCGCGGGCAGGGGGTACCTACGAGCAGTACTTC.

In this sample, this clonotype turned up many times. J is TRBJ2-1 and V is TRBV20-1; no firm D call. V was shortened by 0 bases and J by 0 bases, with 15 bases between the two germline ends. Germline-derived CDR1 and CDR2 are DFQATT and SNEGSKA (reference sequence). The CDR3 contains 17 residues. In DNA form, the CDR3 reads TGCAGTGCTAGAGATTTGAGGAGTATAGTCTCCTACAATGAGCAGTTCTTC. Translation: CSARDLRSIVSYNEQFF.

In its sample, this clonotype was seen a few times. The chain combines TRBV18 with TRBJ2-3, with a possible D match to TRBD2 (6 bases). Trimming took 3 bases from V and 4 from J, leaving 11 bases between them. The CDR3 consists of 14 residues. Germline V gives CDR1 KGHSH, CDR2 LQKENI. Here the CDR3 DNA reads TGTGCCAGCTCACCTGCGGGGTCGGCAGATACGCAGTATTTT. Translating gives CASSPAGSADTQYF.

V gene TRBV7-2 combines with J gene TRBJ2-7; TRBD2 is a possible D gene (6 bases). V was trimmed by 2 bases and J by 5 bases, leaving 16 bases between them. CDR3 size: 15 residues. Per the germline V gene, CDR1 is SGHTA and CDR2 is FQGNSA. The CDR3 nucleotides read TGTGCCAGCAGCTTACCCCGGGAGAGGTCTAACGAGCAGTACTTC. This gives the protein CASSLPRERSNEQYF.

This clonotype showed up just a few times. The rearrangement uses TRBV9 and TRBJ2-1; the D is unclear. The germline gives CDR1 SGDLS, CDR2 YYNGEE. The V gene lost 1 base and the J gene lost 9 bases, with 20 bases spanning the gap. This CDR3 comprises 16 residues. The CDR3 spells CASSVQKRVLGGEQFF. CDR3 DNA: TGTGCCAGCAGCGTACAAAAAAGGGTCCTGGGCGGTGAGCAGTTCTTC.

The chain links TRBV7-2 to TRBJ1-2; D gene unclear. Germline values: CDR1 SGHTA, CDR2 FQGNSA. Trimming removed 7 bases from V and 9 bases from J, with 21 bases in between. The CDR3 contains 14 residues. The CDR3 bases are TGTGCCAGCACCCCCCCGCCCCGGGATGGCAGCTACACCTTC. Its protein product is CASTPPPRDGSYTF.

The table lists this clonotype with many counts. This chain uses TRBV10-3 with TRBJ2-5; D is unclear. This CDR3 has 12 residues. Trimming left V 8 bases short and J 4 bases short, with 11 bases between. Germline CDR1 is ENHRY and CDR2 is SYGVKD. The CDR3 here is CAIGQAGETQYF. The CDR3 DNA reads TGTGCCATCGGGCAAGCAGGAGAGACCCAGTACTTC.

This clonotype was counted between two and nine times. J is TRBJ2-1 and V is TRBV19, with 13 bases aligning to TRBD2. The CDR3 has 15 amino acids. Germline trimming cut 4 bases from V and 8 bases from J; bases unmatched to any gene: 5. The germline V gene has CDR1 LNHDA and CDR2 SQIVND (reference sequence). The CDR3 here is CASSTLAGGPYEQFF. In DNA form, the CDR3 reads TGTGCCAGTAGTACACTAGCGGGGGGGCCTTATGAGCAGTTCTTC.

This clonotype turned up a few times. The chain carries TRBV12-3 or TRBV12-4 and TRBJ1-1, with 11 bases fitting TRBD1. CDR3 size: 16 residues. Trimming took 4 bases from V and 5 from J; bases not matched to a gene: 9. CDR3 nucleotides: TGTGCCAGCAGTTATGGGACAGGGGGGCATGGAACTGAAGCTTTCTTT. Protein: CASSYGTGGHGTEAFF.

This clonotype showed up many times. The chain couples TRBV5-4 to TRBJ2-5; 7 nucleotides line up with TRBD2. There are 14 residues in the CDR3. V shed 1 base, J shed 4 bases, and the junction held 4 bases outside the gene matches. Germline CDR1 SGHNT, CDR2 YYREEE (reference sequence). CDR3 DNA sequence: TGTGCCAGCAGCTTGTTAGCGGGTCGAGAGACCCAGTACTTC. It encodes CASSLLAGRETQYF.

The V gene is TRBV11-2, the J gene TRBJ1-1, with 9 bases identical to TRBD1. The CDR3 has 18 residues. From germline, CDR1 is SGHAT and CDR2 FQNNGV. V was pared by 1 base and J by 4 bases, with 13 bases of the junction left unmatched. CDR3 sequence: CASSLVGTGKGSGTEAFF. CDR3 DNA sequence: TGTGCCAGCAGCTTAGTGGGGACAGGGAAGGGGAGTGGCACTGAAGCTTTCTTT.

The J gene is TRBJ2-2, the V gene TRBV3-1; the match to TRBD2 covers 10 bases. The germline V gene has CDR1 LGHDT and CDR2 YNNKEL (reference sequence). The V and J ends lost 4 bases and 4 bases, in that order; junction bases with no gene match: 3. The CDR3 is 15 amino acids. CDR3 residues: CASSPLAGITGELFF. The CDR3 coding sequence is TGTGCCAGCAGCCCACTAGCGGGGATCACCGGGGAGCTGTTTTTT.

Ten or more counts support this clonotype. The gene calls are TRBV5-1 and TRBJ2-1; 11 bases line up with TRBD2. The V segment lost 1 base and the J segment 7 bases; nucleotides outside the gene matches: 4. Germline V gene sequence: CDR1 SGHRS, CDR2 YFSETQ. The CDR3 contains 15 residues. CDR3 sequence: CASSLSPSGGNEQFF. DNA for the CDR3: TGCGCCAGCAGCTTGTCCCCTAGCGGGGGGAATGAGCAGTTCTTC.

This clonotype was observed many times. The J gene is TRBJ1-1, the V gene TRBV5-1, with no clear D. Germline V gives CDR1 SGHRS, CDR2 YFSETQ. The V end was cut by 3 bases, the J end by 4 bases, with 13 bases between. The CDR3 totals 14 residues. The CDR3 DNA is TGCGCCAGCAGCTGGCTACCCGCTGCCACTGAAGCTTTCTTT. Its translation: CASSWLPAATEAFF.

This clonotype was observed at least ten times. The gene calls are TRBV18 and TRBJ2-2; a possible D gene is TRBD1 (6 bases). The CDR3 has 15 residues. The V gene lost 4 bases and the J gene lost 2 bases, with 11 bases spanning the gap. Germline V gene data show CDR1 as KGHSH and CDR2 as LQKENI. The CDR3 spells CASSQDRFNTGELFF. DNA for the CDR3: TGTGCCAGCTCACAAGACAGGTTTAACACCGGGGAGCTGTTTTTT.

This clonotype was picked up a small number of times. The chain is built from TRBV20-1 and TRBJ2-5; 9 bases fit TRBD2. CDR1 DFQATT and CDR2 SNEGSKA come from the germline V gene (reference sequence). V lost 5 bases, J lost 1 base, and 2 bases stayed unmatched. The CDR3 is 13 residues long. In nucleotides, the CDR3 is TGCAGTGCTCGGCGGGGGGGCCAAGAGACCCAGTACTTC. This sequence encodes CSARRGGQETQYF.

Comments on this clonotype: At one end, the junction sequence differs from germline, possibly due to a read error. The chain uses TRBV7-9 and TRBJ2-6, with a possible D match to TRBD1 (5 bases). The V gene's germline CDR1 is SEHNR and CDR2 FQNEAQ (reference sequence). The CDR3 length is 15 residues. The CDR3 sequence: CASRYPPSGANVPTF. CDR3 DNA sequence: TGTGCCAGCAGATACCCCCCCTCTGGGGCCAACGTCCCGACTTTC.

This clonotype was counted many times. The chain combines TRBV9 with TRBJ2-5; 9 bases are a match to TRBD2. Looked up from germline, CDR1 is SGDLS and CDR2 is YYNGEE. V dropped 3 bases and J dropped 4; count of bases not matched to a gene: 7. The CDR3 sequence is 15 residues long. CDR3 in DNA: TGTGCCAGCAGCGCTACGGGACTAGCAGGAGAGACCCAGTACTTC. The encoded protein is CASSATGLAGETQYF. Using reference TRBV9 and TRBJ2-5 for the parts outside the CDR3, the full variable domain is DSGVTQTPKHLITATGQRVTLRCSPRSGDLSVYWYQQSLDQGLQFLIQYYNGEERAKGNILERFSAQQFPDLHSELNLSSLELGDSALYFCASSATGLAGETQYFGPGTRLLVL.

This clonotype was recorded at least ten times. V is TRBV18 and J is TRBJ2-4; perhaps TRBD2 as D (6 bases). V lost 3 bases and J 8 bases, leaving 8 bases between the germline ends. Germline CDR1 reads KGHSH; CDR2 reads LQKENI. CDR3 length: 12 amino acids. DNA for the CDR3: TGTGCCAGCTCACCTGGGGAGGACATTCAGTACTTC. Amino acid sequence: CASSPGEDIQYF.